This TCR beta chain comes out of a study of OX40 agonist ivuxolimab in advanced cancers. General notes on the study: The costimulatory receptor OX40 (CD134) was targeted by ivuxolimab, a fully human IgG2 agonistic monoclonal antibody. The paper reports the monotherapy dose-escalation portion (N of about 50 patients) of the phase I ivuxolimab trial. Prior anti-PD-1, anti-PD-L1 or anti-CTLA-4 therapy was permitted, and about 40% of dose-escalation patients had received checkpoint inhibitors. The purpose of peripheral TCRbeta sequencing was to test whether ivuxolimab changed TCR sequence diversity and led to clonal T-cell expansion. A male proportion of around 83% and a mean age of approximately 62 years, ranging from about 23 to 90, were recorded for the dose-escalation cohort. Among the approximately 50 dose-escalation patients, about 20 had hepatocellular carcinoma, roughly 15 melanoma, 9 renal cell carcinoma and 9 head and neck cancer. Partial responses were achieved by three dose-escalation patients, of whom one had hepatocellular carcinoma and two had cutaneous melanoma. Intravenous ivuxolimab was administered to patients every 2 weeks at six dose levels: 0.01, 0.1, 0.3, 1.5, 3 and 10 mg/kg.

Genomic DNA was isolated from the sorted cells so that the TCRbeta CDR3 region could be sequenced. The immunoSEQ Assay was used for sequencing of TCRbeta CDR3 regions. Not all clones reach the TCRdb copy of this immuneACCESS table, which keeps in-frame sequences only. Checked studies attribute under half of the gap to unresolved V genes and leave the rest unexplained. The sample yields approximately 89,000 clones; over 75% were counted once. The ten biggest clones cover about 2.5% of the sample. The investigation overall reported the following: After ivuxolimab, expanded clones were on average more numerous among CD8+ T cells than among CD4+ T cells. At doses of 0.1 to 3.0 mg/kg, clonal expansion of both CD4+ and CD8+ blood T cells was observed from baseline to week 6. In the 0.1-3.0 mg/kg groups, partial responders were among the patients with the lowest normalized peripheral clonal expansion, particularly in CD8+ T cells. Antigen specificity was not determined for the clonally expanded peripheral T cells. Low levels of normalized T-cell clonal expansion were also seen in some patients who did not respond.

Turning to this clone: This clone's antigen is unknown. No quality values exist for individual bases; no much larger clone is one base distant.

Patients with autoimmune disease history or receiving systemic immunosuppression were excluded from the trial. Peripheral blood for TCR sequencing was drawn from every dose cohort at baseline, at cycle 4 day 1 and at cycle 7 day 1. The samples were taken from a phase I, first-in-human, multicenter, open-label dose-escalation trial of ivuxolimab. Adults with locally advanced or metastatic head and neck squamous cell, hepatocellular, melanoma or renal cell carcinoma were enrolled in the trial. Before TCR sequencing, CD4+ and CD8+ T cells were separately sorted from peripheral blood. From the cysteine through the phenylalanine, the CDR3 covers 16 amino acids. The retained sequence is limited to the CDR3, 48 bases, with the frame set at the first base. CDR1 and CDR2 are drawn from the germline V gene: SGHRS, YFSETQ. V gives up 0 bases and J gives up 2 bases, and the segment between their germline ends measures 12 bases.

This sequence originates from an adult with an advanced solid tumor such as melanoma, head and neck, liver or kidney cancer. Recombination joined TRBV5-1 with TRBJ1-3; the best D guess is TRBD1, with 5 bases matching. Sequences were derived from CD4+ or CD8+ T cells sorted from blood, sampled in a trial of the OX40 agonist ivuxolimab. The DNA is TGCGCCAGCAGCTTGGACAGACCACAGGCTGGAAACACCATATATTTT. It specifies CASSLDRPQAGNTIYF.